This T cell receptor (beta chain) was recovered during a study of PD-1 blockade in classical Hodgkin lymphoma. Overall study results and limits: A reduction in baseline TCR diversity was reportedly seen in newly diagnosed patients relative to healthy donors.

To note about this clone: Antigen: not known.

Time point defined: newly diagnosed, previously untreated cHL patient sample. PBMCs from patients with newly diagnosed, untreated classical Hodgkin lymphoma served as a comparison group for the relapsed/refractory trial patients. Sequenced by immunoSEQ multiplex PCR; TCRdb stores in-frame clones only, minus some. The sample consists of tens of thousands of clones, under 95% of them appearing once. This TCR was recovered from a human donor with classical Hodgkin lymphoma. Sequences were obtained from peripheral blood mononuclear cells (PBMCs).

The CDR3 DNA reads TGCGCCAGCAGCCGGACAGGGCGGGCAGATACGCAGTATTTT. Protein: CASSRTGRADTQYF. V gene TRBV5-1 combines with J gene TRBJ2-3, with 8 bases aligning to TRBD1. There are 14 residues in the CDR3. Germline lookup yields CDR1 SGHRS and CDR2 YFSETQ. J lost 4 bases, V lost 4 bases, and 5 bases had no gene match. The full variable domain, in which reference TRBV5-1 and TRBJ2-3 provide the parts outside the CDR3, is KAGVTQTPRYLIKTRGQQVTLSCSPISGHRSVSWYQQTPGQGLQFLFEYFSETQRNKGNFPGRFSGRQFSNSRSEMNVSTLELGDSALYLCASSRTGRADTQYFGPGTRLTVL.